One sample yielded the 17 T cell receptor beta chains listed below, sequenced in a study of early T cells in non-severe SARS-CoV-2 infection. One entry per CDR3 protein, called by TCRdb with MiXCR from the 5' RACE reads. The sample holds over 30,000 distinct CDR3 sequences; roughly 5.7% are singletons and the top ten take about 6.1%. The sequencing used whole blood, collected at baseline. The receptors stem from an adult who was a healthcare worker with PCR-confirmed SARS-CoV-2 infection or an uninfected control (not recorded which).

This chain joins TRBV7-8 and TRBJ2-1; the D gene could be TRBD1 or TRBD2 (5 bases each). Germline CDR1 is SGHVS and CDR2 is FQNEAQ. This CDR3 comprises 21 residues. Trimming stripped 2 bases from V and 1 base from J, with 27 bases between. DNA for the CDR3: TGTGCCAGCAGCTTAAGGAGCTCATTGGGGACGGATGCCCTGTCCTACAATGAGCAGTTCTTC. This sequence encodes CASSLRSSLGTDALSYNEQFF.

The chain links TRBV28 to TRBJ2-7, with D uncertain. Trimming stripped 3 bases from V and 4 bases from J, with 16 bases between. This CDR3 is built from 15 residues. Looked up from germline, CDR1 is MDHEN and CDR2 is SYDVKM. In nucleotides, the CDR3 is TGTGCCAGCAGTTTGCCCCGACTGGGCTATTACGAGCAGTACTTC. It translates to CASSLPRLGYYEQYF.

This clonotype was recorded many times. The CDR3 loop is CASSFSGTEAFF. CDR3 DNA: TGTGCCAGCAGCTTTTCGGGAACTGAAGCTTTCTTT. The chain couples TRBV11-2 to TRBJ1-1; no clear D gene. The CDR3 sequence is 12 residues long. The germline V and J ends were trimmed by 3 bases and 5 bases, with 7 bases remaining between them. Germline V gene sequence: CDR1 SGHAT, CDR2 FQNNGV.

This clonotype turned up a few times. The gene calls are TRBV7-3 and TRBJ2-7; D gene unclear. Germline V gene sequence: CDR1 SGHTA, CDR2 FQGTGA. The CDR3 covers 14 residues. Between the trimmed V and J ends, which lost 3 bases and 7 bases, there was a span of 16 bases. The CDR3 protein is CASSFSRSSREQYF. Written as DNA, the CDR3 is TGTGCCAGCAGCTTCAGTAGAAGTTCGCGAGAGCAGTACTTC.

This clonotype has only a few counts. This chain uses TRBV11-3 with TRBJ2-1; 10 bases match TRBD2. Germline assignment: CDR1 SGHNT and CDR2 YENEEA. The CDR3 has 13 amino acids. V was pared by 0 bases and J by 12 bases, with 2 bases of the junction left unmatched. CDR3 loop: CASSLELAGRQFF. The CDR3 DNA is TGTGCCAGCAGCTTAGAACTAGCGGGAAGGCAGTTCTTC.

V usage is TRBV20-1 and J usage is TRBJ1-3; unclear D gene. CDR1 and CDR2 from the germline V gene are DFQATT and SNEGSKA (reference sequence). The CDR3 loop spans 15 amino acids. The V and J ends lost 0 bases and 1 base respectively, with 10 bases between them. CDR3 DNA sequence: TGCAGTGCTAGAGATCCCCGGATGTCTGGAAACACCATATATTTT. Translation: CSARDPRMSGNTIYF.

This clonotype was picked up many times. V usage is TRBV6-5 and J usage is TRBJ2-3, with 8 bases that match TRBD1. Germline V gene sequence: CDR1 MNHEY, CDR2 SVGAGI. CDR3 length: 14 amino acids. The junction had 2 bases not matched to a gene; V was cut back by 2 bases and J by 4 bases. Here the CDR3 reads CASSYEDRADTQYF. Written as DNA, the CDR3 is TGTGCCAGCAGTTACGAGGACAGGGCAGATACGCAGTATTTT.

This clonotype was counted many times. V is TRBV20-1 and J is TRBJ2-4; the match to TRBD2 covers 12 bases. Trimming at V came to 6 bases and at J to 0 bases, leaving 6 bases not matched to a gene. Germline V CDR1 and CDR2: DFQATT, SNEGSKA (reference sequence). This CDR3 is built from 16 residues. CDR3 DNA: TGCAGTGCCGCCAGACTAGCGGGGGTAGCCAAAAACATTCAGTACTTC. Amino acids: CSAARLAGVAKNIQYF.

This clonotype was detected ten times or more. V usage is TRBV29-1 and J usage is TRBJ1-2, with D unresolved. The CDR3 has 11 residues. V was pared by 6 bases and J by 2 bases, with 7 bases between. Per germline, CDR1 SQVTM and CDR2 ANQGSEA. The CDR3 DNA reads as TGCAGCGTAAGCGAAAACTATGGCTACACCTTC. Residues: CSVSENYGYTF.

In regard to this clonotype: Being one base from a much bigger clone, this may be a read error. The CDR3 nucleotides read TGCGCCAGCAGGAACAGGACTTTGAACACTGAAGCTTTCTTT. It yields the protein CASRNRTLNTEAFF. The chain links TRBV4-1 to TRBJ1-1, with a possible D match to TRBD1 (5 bases). CDR1 and CDR2 from the germline V gene are MGHRA and YSYEKL. CDR3 size: 14 residues. V gave up 6 bases and J gave up 0 bases, with 11 bases separating them.

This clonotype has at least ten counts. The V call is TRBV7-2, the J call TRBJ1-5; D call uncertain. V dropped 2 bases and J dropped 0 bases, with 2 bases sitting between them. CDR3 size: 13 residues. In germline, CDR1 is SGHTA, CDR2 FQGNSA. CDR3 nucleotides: TGTGCCAGCAGCTTATCTAGCAATCAGCCCCAGCATTTT. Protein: CASSLSSNQPQHF.

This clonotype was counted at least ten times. The CDR3 DNA follows: TGCGCCAGCAGCTTGGGACTAGCGGGTTACAATGAGCAGTTCTTC. Its protein is CASSLGLAGYNEQFF. The chain has TRBV5-1 and TRBJ2-1; 10 positions agree with TRBD2. This CDR3 has 15 amino acids. The trim removed 0 bases at V and 4 bases at J, leaving 1 base unmatched. Germline V gene data show CDR1 as SGHRS and CDR2 as YFSETQ.

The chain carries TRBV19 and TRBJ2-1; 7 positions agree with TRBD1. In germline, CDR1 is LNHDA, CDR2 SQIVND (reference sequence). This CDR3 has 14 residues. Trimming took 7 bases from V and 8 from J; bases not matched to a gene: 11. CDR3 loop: CASKRQGTLDEQFF. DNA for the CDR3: TGTGCCAGTAAGCGACAGGGAACCTTGGATGAGCAGTTCTTC.

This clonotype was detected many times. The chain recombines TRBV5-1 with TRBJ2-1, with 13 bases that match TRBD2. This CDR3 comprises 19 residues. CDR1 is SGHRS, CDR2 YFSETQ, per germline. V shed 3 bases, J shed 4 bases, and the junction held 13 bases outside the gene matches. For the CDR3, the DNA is TGCGCCAGCAGCTCCGGACTAGCGGGAGTATATGGAAAATACAATGAGCAGTTCTTC. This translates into CASSSGLAGVYGKYNEQFF.

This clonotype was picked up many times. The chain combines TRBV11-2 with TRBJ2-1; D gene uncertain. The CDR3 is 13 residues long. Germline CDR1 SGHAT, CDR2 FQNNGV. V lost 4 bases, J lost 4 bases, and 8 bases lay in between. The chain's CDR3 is CASSSPNYNEQFF. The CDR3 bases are TGTGCCAGCAGCTCACCTAATTACAATGAGCAGTTCTTC. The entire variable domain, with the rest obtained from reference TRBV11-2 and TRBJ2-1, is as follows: EAGVAQSPRYKIIEKRQSVAFWCNPISGHATLYWYQQILGQGPKLLIQFQNNGVVDDSQLPKDRFSAERLKGVDSTLKIQPAKLEDSAVYLCASSSPNYNEQFFGPGTRLTVL.

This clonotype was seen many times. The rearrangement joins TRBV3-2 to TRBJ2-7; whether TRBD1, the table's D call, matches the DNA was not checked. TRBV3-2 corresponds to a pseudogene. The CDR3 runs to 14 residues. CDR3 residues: CASSLETGTYEQYV. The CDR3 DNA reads TGTGCCAGCAGCCTAGAGACAGGTACCTACGAGCAGTACGTC.

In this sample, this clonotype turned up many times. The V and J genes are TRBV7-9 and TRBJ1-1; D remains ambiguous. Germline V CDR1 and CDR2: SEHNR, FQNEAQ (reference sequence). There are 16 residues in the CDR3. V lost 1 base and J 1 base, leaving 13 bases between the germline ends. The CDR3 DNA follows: TGTGCCAGCAGCTTAGAACGGCCGAGAGGGAACACTGAAGCTTTCTTT. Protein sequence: CASSLERPRGNTEAFF.